The rows below give T cell receptor beta chains drawn from one sample of a study of blood T cell repertoires in COVID-19. Measured with immunoSEQ multiplex PCR; TCRdb has only the in-frame clones, and not every one. The sample has about 46,000 clones; approximately 83% are singletons. The source material was peripheral blood. All receptors derive from a human donor in a cohort sampled during active COVID-19. The donor label of this sample is uncertain. Each CDR3 is given with its conserved first and last residue. Each record gives: J gene, V gene, clone size, D gene, CDR3 protein, CDR3 DNA. D genes are given only for firm matches. Clone size, where shown, is once, few, many, or a class for clones that have expanded.

J: TRBJ2-5
V: TRBV5-4
size: once
D: .
CDR3: CASSPRGSGWLETQYF
DNA: TGTGCCAGCAGCCCTCGCGGCTCTGGGTGGTTAGAGACCCAGTACTTC

J: TRBJ2-3
V: TRBV10-3
size: .
D: TRBD1
CDR3: CAISESGQGRRTDTQYF
DNA: TGTGCCATCAGTGAGTCAGGACAGGGGCGGAGGACAGATACGCAGTATTTT

J: TRBJ2-5
V: TRBV15
size: .
D: TRBD2
CDR3: CATSRGGLADINGETQYF
DNA: TGTGCCACCAGCAGAGGGGGACTAGCGGATATAAATGGGGAGACCCAGTACTTC

J: TRBJ1-4
V: TRBV4-2
size: .
D: TRBD1
CDR3: CASSRQGRSEKLFF
DNA: TGTGCCAGCAGCCGACAGGGAAGGAGTGAAAAACTGTTTTTT

J: TRBJ2-3
V: TRBV7-3
size: .
D: .
CDR3: CASSRGRGGGTDTQYF
DNA: TGTGCCAGCAGCCGGGGGCGGGGAGGGGGCACAGATACGCAGTATTTT

J: TRBJ2-5
V: TRBV5-1
size: few
D: TRBD2
CDR3: CASSFGASGGSETQYF
DNA: TGCGCCAGCAGCTTCGGGGCTAGCGGGGGTTCAGAGACCCAGTACTTC

J: TRBJ2-7
V: TRBV18
size: .
D: .
CDR3: CASSPPVRDTYEQYF
DNA: TGTGCCAGCTCACCACCGGTAAGGGACACCTACGAGCAGTACTTC

J: TRBJ1-2
V: TRBV5-4
size: .
D: TRBD1
CDR3: CASSPGQGLSGGYGYTF
DNA: TGTGCCAGCAGCCCGGGACAGGGGTTGTCGGGAGGCTATGGCTACACCTTC

J: TRBJ2-2
V: TRBV11-2
size: .
D: .
CDR3: CASSLDQRGWGELFF
DNA: TGTGCCAGCAGCTTAGATCAACGGGGTTGGGGGGAGCTGTTTTTT

J: TRBJ2-7
V: TRBV6-1
size: .
D: .
CDR3: CASSEGRLIYEQYF
DNA: TGTGCCAGCAGTGAGGGGCGTCTAATCTACGAGCAGTACTTC

J: TRBJ2-7
V: TRBV10-3
size: .
D: TRBD1
CDR3: CAISPTGKSYEQYF
DNA: TGTGCCATCAGCCCGACAGGGAAATCCTACGAGCAGTACTTC

J: TRBJ2-1
V: TRBV4-1
size: .
D: TRBD1
CDR3: CASSQAGTGDEQFF
DNA: TGCGCCAGCAGCCAAGCCGGGACAGGGGATGAGCAGTTCTTC

J: TRBJ1-5
V: TRBV3-1/TRBV3-2
size: .
D: .
CDR3: CASSQGGRQEPQHF
DNA: TGTGCCAGCAGCCAAGGGGGCAGGCAAGAACCCCAGCATTTT

J: TRBJ1-5
V: TRBV7-8
size: .
D: TRBD1
CDR3: CASSPDRENQPQHF
DNA: TGTGCCAGCAGCCCCGACAGGGAAAATCAGCCCCAGCATTTT

J: TRBJ1-1
V: TRBV12-3/TRBV12-4
size: .
D: .
CDR3: CASSLRGTVEAFF
DNA: TGTGCCAGCAGTTTACGGGGGACGGTTGAAGCTTTCTTT

J: TRBJ1-1
V: TRBV19
size: .
D: TRBD1
CDR3: CASSITGVGTEAFF
DNA: TGTGCCAGTAGTATAACAGGGGTGGGCACTGAAGCTTTCTTT

J: TRBJ2-3
V: TRBV6-5
size: once
D: TRBD2
CDR3: CASSQRGITDTQYF
DNA: TGTGCCAGCAGTCAGCGGGGGATCACAGATACGCAGTATTTT

J: TRBJ1-3
V: TRBV30
size: .
D: .
CDR3: CAWSTSGLDTIYF
DNA: TGTGCCTGGAGTACTTCAGGGTTAGACACCATATATTTT

J: TRBJ2-3
V: TRBV5-1
size: .
D: TRBD1
CDR3: CASSTGQVTDTQYF
DNA: TGCGCCAGCAGCACCGGACAGGTCACAGATACGCAGTATTTT

J: TRBJ2-7
V: TRBV29-1
size: .
D: .
CDR3: CSVAAGGGEQYF
DNA: TGCAGCGTGGCAGCAGGGGGAGGCGAGCAGTACTTC

J: TRBJ2-3
V: TRBV27
size: few
D: .
CDR3: CASSLVQNTDTQYF
DNA: TGTGCCAGCAGTTTAGTACAGAACACAGATACGCAGTATTTT

J: TRBJ2-1
V: TRBV27
size: .
D: .
CDR3: CASSLSPRTAYNEQFF
DNA: TGTGCCAGCAGTTTATCACCTAGGACAGCATACAATGAGCAGTTCTTC

J: TRBJ2-2
V: TRBV18
size: .
D: .
CDR3: CASSPSTGELFF
DNA: TGTGCCAGCTCACCCAGCACCGGGGAGCTGTTTTTT